This T cell receptor (beta chain) appears in the sequencing data of a study of CD8 T cells in Susac syndrome. Germline V gene sequence: CDR1 SGHTA, CDR2 FQGNSA. This CDR3 contains 13 residues. V shed 5 bases, J shed 3 bases, and the junction held 4 bases outside the gene matches. It was with random hexamers that about 0.45 to 1 ug RNA was reverse transcribed. MiXCR, applied by TCRdb to the immunoSEQ multiplex PCR reads, yields one record per CDR3 protein. The sample yields 80,000 or so distinct CDR3 sequences, approximately 94% seen once. The specimen was CD4+ T cells from PBMCs. The receptor was derived from a human donor with Susac syndrome. The V call is TRBV7-2, the J call TRBJ2-7, with 7 bases that match TRBD2. The CDR3 spells CASSQGLHYEQYF. In DNA, the CDR3 is TGTGCCAGCAGCCAGGGACTACACTACGAGCAGTACTTC.